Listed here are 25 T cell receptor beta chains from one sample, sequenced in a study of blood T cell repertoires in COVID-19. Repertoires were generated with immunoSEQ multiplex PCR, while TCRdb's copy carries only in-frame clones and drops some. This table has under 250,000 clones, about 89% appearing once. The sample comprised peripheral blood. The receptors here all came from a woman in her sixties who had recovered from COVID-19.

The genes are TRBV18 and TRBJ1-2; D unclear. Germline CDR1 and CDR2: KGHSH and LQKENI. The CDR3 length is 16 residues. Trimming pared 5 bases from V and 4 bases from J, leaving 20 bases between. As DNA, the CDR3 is TGTGCCAGCTCAGCCGGAACCCTACTATTAGGCTATGGCTACACCTTC. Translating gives CASSAGTLLLGYGYTF.

Here the CDR3 reads CASSLPGQMNTEAFF. CDR3 DNA sequence: TGCGCCAGCAGCCTACCGGGACAGATGAACACTGAAGCTTTCTTT. J is TRBJ1-1 and V is TRBV5-1, with 7 positions matching TRBD1. The ends lost 4 bases at V and 0 bases at J; junction bases unmatched: 6. This CDR3 region has 15 residues. Germline loops: CDR1 SGHRS, CDR2 YFSETQ.

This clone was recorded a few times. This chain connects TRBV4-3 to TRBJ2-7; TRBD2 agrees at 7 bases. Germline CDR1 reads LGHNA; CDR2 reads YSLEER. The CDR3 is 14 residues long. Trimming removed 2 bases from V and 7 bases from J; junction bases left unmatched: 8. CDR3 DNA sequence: TGCGCCAGCAGCCAACAGCGGGAAGGGCTTGAGCAGTACTTC. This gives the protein CASSQQREGLEQYF.

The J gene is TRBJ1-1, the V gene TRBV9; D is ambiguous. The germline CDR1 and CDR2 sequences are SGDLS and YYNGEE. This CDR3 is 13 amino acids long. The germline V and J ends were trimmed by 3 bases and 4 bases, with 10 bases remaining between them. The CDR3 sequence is CASSGRSFTEAFF. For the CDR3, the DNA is TGTGCCAGCAGCGGTAGATCCTTCACTGAAGCTTTCTTT.

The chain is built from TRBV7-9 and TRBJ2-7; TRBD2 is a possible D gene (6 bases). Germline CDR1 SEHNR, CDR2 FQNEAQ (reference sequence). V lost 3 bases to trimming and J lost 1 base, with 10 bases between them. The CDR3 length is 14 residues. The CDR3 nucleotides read TGTGCCAGCAGCTTTGGCGGGGCGTCCTACGAGCAGTACTTC. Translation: CASSFGGASYEQYF.

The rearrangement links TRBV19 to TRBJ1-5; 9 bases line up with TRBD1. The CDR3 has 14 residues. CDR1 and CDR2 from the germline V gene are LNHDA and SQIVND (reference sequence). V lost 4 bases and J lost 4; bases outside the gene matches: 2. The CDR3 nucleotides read TGTGCCAGTAGTAACGACAGGGGGAATCAGCCCCAGCATTTT. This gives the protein CASSNDRGNQPQHF.

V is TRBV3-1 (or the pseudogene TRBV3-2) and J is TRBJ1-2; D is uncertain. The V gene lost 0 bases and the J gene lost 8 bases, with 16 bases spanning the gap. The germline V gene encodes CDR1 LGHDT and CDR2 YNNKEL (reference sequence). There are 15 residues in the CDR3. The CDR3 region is CASSQEIARRSGYTF. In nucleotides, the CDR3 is TGTGCCAGCAGCCAAGAGATAGCCCGGCGGTCAGGCTACACCTTC.

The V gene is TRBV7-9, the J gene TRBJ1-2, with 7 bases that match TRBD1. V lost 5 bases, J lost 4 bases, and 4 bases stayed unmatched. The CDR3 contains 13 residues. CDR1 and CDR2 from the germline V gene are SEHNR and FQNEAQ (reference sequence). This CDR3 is CASSRDSPYGYTF. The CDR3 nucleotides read TGTGCCAGCAGCCGGGACAGCCCCTATGGCTACACCTTC.

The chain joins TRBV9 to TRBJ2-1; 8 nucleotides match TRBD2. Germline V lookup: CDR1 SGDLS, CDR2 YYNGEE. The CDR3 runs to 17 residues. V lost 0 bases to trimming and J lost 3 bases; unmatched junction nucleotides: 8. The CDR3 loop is CASSVGSSGYLYNEQFF. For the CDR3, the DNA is TGTGCCAGCAGCGTAGGGTCTAGCGGGTATCTCTACAATGAGCAGTTCTTC.

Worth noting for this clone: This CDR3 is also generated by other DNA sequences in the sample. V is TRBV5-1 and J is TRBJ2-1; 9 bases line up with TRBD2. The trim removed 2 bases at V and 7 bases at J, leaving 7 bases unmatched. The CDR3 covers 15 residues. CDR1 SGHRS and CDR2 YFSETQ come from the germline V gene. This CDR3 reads CASSFGRGGQNEQFF. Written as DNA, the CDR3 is TGCGCCAGCAGCTTTGGGCGGGGGGGCCAGAATGAGCAGTTCTTC.

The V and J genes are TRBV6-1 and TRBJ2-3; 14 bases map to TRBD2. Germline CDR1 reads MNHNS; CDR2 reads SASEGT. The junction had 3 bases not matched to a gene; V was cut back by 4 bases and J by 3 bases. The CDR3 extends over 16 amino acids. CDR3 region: CASSGRLAGGTDTQYF. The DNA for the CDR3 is TGTGCCAGCAGTGGCCGACTAGCGGGGGGGACAGATACGCAGTATTTT.

The CDR3 here is CATAPDGTTQYF. CDR3 coding DNA: TGTGCCACAGCCCCCGATGGGACTACCCAGTACTTC. This chain joins TRBV7-9 and TRBJ2-5; D might be TRBD2 (6 bases). Deletions cut 10 bases from V and 8 bases from J, with 17 bases between. The CDR3 sequence is 12 residues long. The germline V gene has CDR1 SEHNR and CDR2 FQNEAQ (reference sequence).

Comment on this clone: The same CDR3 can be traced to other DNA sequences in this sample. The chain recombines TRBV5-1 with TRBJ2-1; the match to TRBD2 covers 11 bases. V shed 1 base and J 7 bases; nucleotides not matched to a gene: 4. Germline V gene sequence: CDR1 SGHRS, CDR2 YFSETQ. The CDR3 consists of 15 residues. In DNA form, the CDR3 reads TGCGCCAGCAGCTTGTTAGCGGGGGGGCAGAATGAGCAGTTCTTC. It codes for CASSLLAGGQNEQFF. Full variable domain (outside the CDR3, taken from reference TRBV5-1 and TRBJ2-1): KAGVTQTPRYLIKTRGQQVTLSCSPISGHRSVSWYQQTPGQGLQFLFEYFSETQRNKGNFPGRFSGRQFSNSRSEMNVSTLELGDSALYLCASSLLAGGQNEQFFGPGTRLTVL.

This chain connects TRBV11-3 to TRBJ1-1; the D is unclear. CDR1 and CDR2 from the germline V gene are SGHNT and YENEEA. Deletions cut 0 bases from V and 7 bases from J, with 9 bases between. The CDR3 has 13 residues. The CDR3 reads CASSLDREYEAFF. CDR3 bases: TGTGCCAGCAGCTTAGATCGGGAGTATGAAGCTTTCTTT. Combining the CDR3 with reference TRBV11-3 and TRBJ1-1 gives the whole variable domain EAGVVQSPRYKIIEKKQPVAFWCNPISGHNTLYWYLQNLGQGPELLIRYENEEAVDDSQLPKDRFSAERLKGVDSTLKIQPAELGDSAVYLCASSLDREYEAFFGQGTRLTVV.

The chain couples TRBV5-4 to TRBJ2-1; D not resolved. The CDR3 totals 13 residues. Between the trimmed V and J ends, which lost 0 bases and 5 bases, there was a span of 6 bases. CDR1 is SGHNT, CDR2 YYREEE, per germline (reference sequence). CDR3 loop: CASSLVSNNEQFF. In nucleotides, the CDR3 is TGTGCCAGCAGCTTGGTGTCCAACAATGAGCAGTTCTTC.

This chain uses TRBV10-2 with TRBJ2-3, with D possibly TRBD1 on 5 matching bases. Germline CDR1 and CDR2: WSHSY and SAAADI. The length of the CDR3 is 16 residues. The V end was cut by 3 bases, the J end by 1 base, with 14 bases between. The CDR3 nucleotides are TGCGCCAGCAGTGACCCGACAGCCCGGGGCACAGATACGCAGTATTTT. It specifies CASSDPTARGTDTQYF.

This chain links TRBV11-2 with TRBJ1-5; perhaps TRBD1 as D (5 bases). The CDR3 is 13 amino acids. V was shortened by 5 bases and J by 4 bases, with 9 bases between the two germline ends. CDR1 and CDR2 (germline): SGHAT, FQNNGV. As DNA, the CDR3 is TGTGCCAGCAGCGCTGACAGAAATCAGCCCCAGCATTTT. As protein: CASSADRNQPQHF.

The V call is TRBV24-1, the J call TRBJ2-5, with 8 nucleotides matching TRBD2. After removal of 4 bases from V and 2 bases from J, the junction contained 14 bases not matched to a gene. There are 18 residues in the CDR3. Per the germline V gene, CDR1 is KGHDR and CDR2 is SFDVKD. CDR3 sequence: CATSEPPGQAGVQETQYF. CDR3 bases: TGTGCCACCAGTGAGCCCCCTGGGCAAGCGGGGGTGCAAGAGACCCAGTACTTC.

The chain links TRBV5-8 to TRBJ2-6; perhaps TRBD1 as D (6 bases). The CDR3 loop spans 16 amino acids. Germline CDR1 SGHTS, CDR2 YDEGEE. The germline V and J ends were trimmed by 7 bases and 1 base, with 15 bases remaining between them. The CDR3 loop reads CASSEDSTSGANVLTF. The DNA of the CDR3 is TGTGCCAGCTCTGAGGACAGCACTTCTGGGGCCAACGTCCTGACTTTC.

The DNA for the CDR3 is TGTGCCAGTAGCCGAGCGCGCACAGGGGGAGATACGCAGTATTTT. Amino acids: CASSRARTGGDTQYF. The J gene is TRBJ2-3, the V gene TRBV19; 8 bases are a match to TRBD1. This CDR3 has 15 amino acids. The V gene end was trimmed by 6 bases and the J gene end by 5 bases; junction bases not matched to a gene: 10. Germline V gene data show CDR1 as LNHDA and CDR2 as SQIVND (reference sequence).

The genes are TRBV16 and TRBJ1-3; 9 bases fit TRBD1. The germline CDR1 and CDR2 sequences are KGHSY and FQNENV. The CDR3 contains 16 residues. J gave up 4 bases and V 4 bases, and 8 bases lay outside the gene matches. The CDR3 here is CASSPVGTGTGNTIYF. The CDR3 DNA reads TGTGCCAGCAGCCCAGTGGGGACAGGGACCGGAAACACCATATATTTT. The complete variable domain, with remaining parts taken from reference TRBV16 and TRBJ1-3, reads GEEVAQTPKHLVRGEGQKAKLYCAPIKGHSYVFWYQQVLKNEFKFLISFQNENVFDETGMPKERFSAKCLPNSPCSLEIQATKLEDSAVYFCASSPVGTGTGNTIYFGEGSWLTVV.

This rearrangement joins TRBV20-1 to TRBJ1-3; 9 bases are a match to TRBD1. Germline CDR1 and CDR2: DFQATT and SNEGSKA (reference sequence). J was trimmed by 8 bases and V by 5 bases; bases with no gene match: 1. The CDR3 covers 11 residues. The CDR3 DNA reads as TGCAGTGCTGGGACAGGGTACACCATATATTTT. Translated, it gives CSAGTGYTIYF.

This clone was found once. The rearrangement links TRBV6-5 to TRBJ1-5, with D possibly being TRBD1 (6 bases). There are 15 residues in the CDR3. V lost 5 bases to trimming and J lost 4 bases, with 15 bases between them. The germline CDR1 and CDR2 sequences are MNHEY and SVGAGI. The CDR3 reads CASSPYKQGNQPQHF. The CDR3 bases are TGTGCCAGCAGTCCCTACAAACAGGGTAATCAGCCCCAGCATTTT.

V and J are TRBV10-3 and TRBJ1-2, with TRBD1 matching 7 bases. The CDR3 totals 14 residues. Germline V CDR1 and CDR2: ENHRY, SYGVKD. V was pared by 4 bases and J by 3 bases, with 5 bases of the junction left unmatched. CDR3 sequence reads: CAISAQQGDYGYTF. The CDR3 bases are TGTGCCATCAGTGCACAGCAGGGGGACTATGGCTACACCTTC.

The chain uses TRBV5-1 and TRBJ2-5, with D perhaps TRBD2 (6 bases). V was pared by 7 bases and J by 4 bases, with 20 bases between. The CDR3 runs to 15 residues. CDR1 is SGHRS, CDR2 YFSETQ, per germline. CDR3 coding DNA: TGCGCCAGCCACCTCTCTCTGATGGGGGGAGAGACCCAGTACTTC. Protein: CASHLSLMGGETQYF. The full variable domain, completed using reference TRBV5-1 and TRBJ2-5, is KAGVTQTPRYLIKTRGQQVTLSCSPISGHRSVSWYQQTPGQGLQFLFEYFSETQRNKGNFPGRFSGRQFSNSRSEMNVSTLELGDSALYLCASHLSLMGGETQYFGPGTRLLVL.